Included here is one TCR beta chain sequence, with context. Its antigen is not known. PCR primers comprised 60 Vbeta and 13 Jbeta primers. Method: immunoSEQ multiplex PCR; TCRdb's copy keeps in-frame clones and lacks some. The sample lists about 110,000 clones; approximately 82% were seen once. The sample belongs to a study of cytomegalovirus exposure and HLA in healthy donors. Study-wide points: In a later analysis, a genetic analysis reported fewer productive-TCR N-insertions in an Asian-associated ancestry cluster than the cohort average. Prediction of most subjects' HLA-A and HLA-B alleles by TCR beta sequences was reportedly accurate.

Sequencing was performed on PBMCs. The receptor comes from a man aged 35-49 years in good health and CMV-seropositive.

This chain's CDR3 is CASSTSDRGHYGYTF. The CDR3 DNA reads TGTGCCAGTAGTACTTCGGACAGGGGCCACTATGGCTACACCTTC. J is TRBJ1-2 and V is TRBV19, with 9 nucleotides matching TRBD1. Germline CDR1 is LNHDA and CDR2 is SQIVND (reference sequence). The CDR3 spans 15 residues. V lost 4 bases to trimming and J lost 3 bases; unmatched junction nucleotides: 6.